These 10 T cell receptor beta chains share one sample of origin, sequenced in a study of T cell responses to AZD1222 COVID-19 vaccine. The repertoire was sequenced with immunoSEQ multiplex PCR; TCRdb's copy has only in-frame clones and lacks some. Of tens of thousands of clones in the sample, approximately 90% were seen once. The material sequenced was peripheral blood, taken 28 days after the second dose of the MenACWY control vaccine. These receptors were collected from an adult who received the MenACWY meningococcal vaccine as a control.

As DNA, the CDR3 is TGTGCCTGGAGTGTTGGGGGAGCCAAAAACATTCAGTACTTC. Translated, it gives CAWSVGGAKNIQYF. The V call is TRBV30, the J call TRBJ2-4, with D perhaps matching TRBD1 or TRBD2 (5 bases each). The V gene lost 0 bases and the J gene lost 0 bases, with 6 bases spanning the gap. CDR1 GTSNPN and CDR2 SVGIG come from the germline V gene (reference sequence). This CDR3 has 14 residues.

The chain links TRBV7-9 to TRBJ1-4; unclear D gene. Trimming left V 5 bases short and J 6 bases short, with 13 bases between. There are 14 residues in the CDR3. CDR1 is SEHNR and CDR2 is FQNEAQ in the germline V gene (reference sequence). In nucleotides, the CDR3 is TGTGCCAGCAGCCCCACAACCTGGGATGAAAAACTGTTTTTT. Its protein is CASSPTTWDEKLFF.

The chain has TRBV7-8 and TRBJ1-1; no clear D gene. The germline V gene encodes CDR1 SGHVS and CDR2 FQNEAQ. V was pared by 5 bases and J by 4 bases, with 11 bases between. The CDR3 contains 13 residues. DNA for the CDR3: TGTGCCAGCAGCCGGAGGTTCGCCACTGAAGCTTTCTTT. Protein: CASSRRFATEAFF.

The V and J genes are TRBV4-3 and TRBJ2-7; D assignment may be TRBD1 or TRBD2 (6 bases each). This CDR3 comprises 15 residues. Per the germline V gene, CDR1 is LGHNA and CDR2 is YSLEER. V gave up 5 bases and J gave up 4 bases, with 18 bases separating them. The CDR3 region has the DNA TGCGCCAGCAGCAGGGGGAGTCGCGGGAATTACGAGCAGTACTTC. This translates into CASSRGSRGNYEQYF.

The V call is TRBV9, the J call TRBJ2-2, with 15 bases lining up with TRBD2. V lost 3 bases to trimming and J lost 1 base; unmatched junction nucleotides: 7. From germline, CDR1 is SGDLS and CDR2 YYNGEE. The CDR3 is 19 residues long. The DNA for the CDR3 is TGTGCCAGCAGCGCCAGGACTAGCGGGAGGGCGGGGAACACCGGGGAGCTGTTTTTT. This encodes CASSARTSGRAGNTGELFF.

In its sample, this clone was seen a few times. The CDR3: CASSYSTTGQGYEQYF. CDR3 nucleotide sequence: TGTGCCAGCAGTTACTCGACGACAGGTCAGGGGTACGAGCAGTACTTC. J is TRBJ2-7 and V is TRBV6-5; maybe TRBD1 (6 bases). Between the trimmed V and J ends, which lost 0 bases and 4 bases, there was a span of 16 bases. This CDR3 is built from 16 residues. Germline values: CDR1 MNHEY, CDR2 SVGAGI.

This clone was detected once. V and J are TRBV7-9 and TRBJ2-2; D is perhaps TRBD2 (5 bases). The germline V and J ends were trimmed by 8 bases and 0 bases, with 16 bases remaining between them. The V gene's germline CDR1 is SEHNR and CDR2 FQNEAQ (reference sequence). The CDR3 contains 16 residues. CDR3 residues: CASQRSGATNTGELFF. CDR3 bases: TGTGCCAGCCAGCGGAGTGGCGCGACGAACACCGGGGAGCTGTTTTTT.

The DNA for the CDR3 is TGTGCCAGCAGCTTTCCTGGTTCCGGGGAGCTGTTTTTT. Its protein product is CASSFPGSGELFF. J is TRBJ2-2 and V is TRBV5-5; D is ambiguous. CDR1 SGHKS and CDR2 YYEKEE come from the germline V gene (reference sequence). The CDR3 extends over 13 amino acids. The V and J ends lost 2 bases and 6 bases respectively, with 8 bases between them. The variable domain in full, with the rest retrieved from reference TRBV5-5 and TRBJ2-2, is DAGVTQSPTHLIKTRGQQVTLRCSPISGHKSVSWYQQVLGQGPQFIFQYYEKEERGRGNFPDRFSARQFPNYSSELNVNALLLGDSALYLCASSFPGSGELFFGEGSRLTVL.

This chain connects TRBV11-2 to TRBJ2-5; a weak D match, TRBD2 (6 bases). This CDR3 is 15 amino acids long. From germline, CDR1 is SGHAT and CDR2 FQNNGV. Trimming stripped 5 bases from V and 1 base from J, with 14 bases between. Here the CDR3 DNA reads TGTGCCAGCAGCCTCTCGGGACTCCCCCAAGAGACCCAGTACTTC. This codes for CASSLSGLPQETQYF.

The V call is TRBV28, the J call TRBJ1-5; unclear D gene. Germline CDR1 reads MDHEN; CDR2 reads SYDVKM. The V end lost 4 bases, the J end lost 5 bases, and 15 bases lay between the germline ends. The CDR3 contains 15 residues. CDR3 sequence (DNA): TGTGCCAGCAGTTCCCTAGACAAGGTTCATCAGCCCCAGCATTTT. Its protein product is CASSSLDKVHQPQHF.